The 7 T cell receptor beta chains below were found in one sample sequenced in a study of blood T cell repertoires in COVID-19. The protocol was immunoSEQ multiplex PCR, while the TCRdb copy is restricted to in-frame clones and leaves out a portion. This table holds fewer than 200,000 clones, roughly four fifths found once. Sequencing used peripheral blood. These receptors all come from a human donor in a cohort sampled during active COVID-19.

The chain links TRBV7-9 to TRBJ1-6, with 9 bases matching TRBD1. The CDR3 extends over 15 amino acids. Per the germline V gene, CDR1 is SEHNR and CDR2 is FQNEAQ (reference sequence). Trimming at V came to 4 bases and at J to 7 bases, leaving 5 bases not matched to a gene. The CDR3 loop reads CASSSSTGGNSPLHF. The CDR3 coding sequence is TGTGCCAGCAGCTCTTCGACAGGGGGAAATTCACCCCTCCACTTT.

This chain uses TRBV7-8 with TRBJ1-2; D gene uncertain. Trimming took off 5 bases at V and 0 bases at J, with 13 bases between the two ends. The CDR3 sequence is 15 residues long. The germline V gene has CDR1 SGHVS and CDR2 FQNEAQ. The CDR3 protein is CASSPLGRANYGYTF. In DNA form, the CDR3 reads TGTGCCAGCAGCCCCCTCGGGAGAGCTAACTATGGCTACACCTTC.

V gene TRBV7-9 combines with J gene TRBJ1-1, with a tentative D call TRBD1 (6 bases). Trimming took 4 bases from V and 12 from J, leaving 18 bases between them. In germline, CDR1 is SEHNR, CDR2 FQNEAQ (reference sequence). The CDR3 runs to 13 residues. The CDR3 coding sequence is TGTGCCAGCAGCTCCTCAGGGGCGCCGGGATCTTTCTTT. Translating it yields CASSSSGAPGSFF.

CDR3 nucleotides: TGTGCCAGCAGCACCGGGACAGGGGAAACGGCTAATGAAAAACTGTTTTTT. Residues: CASSTGTGETANEKLFF. This chain uses TRBV5-8 with TRBJ1-4; 10 bases align to TRBD1. The length of the CDR3 is 17 residues. The germline gives CDR1 SGHTS, CDR2 YDEGEE. The V and J ends lost 4 bases and 3 bases, in that order; junction bases with no gene match: 9.

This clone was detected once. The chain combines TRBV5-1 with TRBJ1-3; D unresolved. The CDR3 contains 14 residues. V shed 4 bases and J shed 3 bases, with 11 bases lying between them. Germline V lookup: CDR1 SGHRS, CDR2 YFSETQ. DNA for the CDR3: TGCGCCAGCAGCCCAGCACGGGGTGGAAACACCATATATTTT. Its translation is CASSPARGGNTIYF. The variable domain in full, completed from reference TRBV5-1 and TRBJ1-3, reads KAGVTQTPRYLIKTRGQQVTLSCSPISGHRSVSWYQQTPGQGLQFLFEYFSETQRNKGNFPGRFSGRQFSNSRSEMNVSTLELGDSALYLCASSPARGGNTIYFGEGSWLTVV.

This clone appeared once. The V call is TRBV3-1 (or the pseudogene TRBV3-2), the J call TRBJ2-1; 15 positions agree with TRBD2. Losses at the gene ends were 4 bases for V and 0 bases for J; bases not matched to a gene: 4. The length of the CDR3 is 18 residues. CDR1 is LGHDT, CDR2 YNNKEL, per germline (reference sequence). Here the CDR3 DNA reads TGTGCCAGCAGCCCCGGACTAGCGGGGGGGAGCTCCTACAATGAGCAGTTCTTC. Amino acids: CASSPGLAGGSSYNEQFF.

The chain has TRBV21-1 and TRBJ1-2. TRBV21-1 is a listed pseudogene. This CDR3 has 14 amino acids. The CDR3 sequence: CASSILGYFYGYTF. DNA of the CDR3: TGTGCCAGCAGCATCCTCGGGTACTTCTATGGCTACACCTTC.